These T cell receptor beta chains were read from a single sample in a study of blood T cell repertoires in COVID-19. Libraries were prepared by immunoSEQ multiplex PCR; TCRdb keeps only in-frame clonotypes and omits some of them. Counted here are around 170,000 clones, roughly 85% occurring once; the ten biggest clones make up 9% to 10%. Source material: PBMCs or T cells enriched from blood (not recorded which). All receptors derive from a woman aged 18-30 years who had recovered from COVID-19. The CDR3 runs from the conserved cysteine through the conserved F or W. A D gene is named only where the DNA matches it firmly. Clone size appears in some rows only: once, few, many, or a class for an expanded clone.

D gene: .; V gene: TRBV28; J gene: TRBJ1-3; clone size: .; CDR3 DNA: TGTGCCAGCAGTTTACGGCAGGGGTCGTTGAACACCATATATTTT; CDR3 protein: CASSLRQGSLNTIYF
D gene: TRBD1; V gene: TRBV4-1; J gene: TRBJ1-1; clone size: .; CDR3 DNA: TGCGCCAGCAGCCCCAGGGGGAGAGGGACTGAAGCTTTCTTT; CDR3 protein: CASSPRGRGTEAFF
D gene: .; V gene: TRBV5-1; J gene: TRBJ2-3; clone size: .; CDR3 DNA: TGCGCCAGCAGCTTTCGGGTAGGGCCGGGAGCTGGCACAGATACGCAGTATTTT; CDR3 protein: CASSFRVGPGAGTDTQYF
D gene: .; V gene: TRBV30; J gene: TRBJ1-3; clone size: few; CDR3 DNA: TGTGCCTGGAGTGGTGCAGGGGATGGAAACACCATATATTTT; CDR3 protein: CAWSGAGDGNTIYF
D gene: .; V gene: TRBV7-8; J gene: TRBJ1-2; clone size: .; CDR3 DNA: TGTGCCAGCAGTCAGGGAGGGAACTATGGCTACACCTTC; CDR3 protein: CASSQGGNYGYTF
D gene: TRBD2; V gene: TRBV7-9; J gene: TRBJ2-1; clone size: .; CDR3 DNA: TGTGCCAGCGAGCGGGAGAACTACAATGAGCAGTTCTTC; CDR3 protein: CASERENYNEQFF
D gene: .; V gene: TRBV6-2/TRBV6-3; J gene: TRBJ2-3; clone size: .; CDR3 DNA: TGTGCCAGCAGTAGAAATCTAGTGACGGATACGCAGTATTTT; CDR3 protein: CASSRNLVTDTQYF
D gene: .; V gene: TRBV5-1; J gene: TRBJ2-7; clone size: .; CDR3 DNA: TGCGCCAGCAGCTTGGATCGTAATACCTACGAGCAGTACTTC; CDR3 protein: CASSLDRNTYEQYF
D gene: .; V gene: TRBV9; J gene: TRBJ2-5; clone size: .; CDR3 DNA: TGTGCCAGCAGCGTAGCTAAGGGGGGGACGACCCAGTACTTC; CDR3 protein: CASSVAKGGTTQYF
D gene: TRBD1; V gene: TRBV24-1; J gene: TRBJ2-7; clone size: .; CDR3 DNA: TGTGCCACCAGCCCCGGGACAGGCTACGAGCAGTACTTC; CDR3 protein: CATSPGTGYEQYF
D gene: .; V gene: TRBV6-7; J gene: TRBJ2-4; clone size: .; CDR3 DNA: TGTGCCAGCAGTTACAGTAGGGGAAACATTCAGTACTTC; CDR3 protein: CASSYSRGNIQYF
D gene: TRBD1; V gene: TRBV6-5; J gene: TRBJ2-7; clone size: .; CDR3 DNA: TGTGCCAGCACCAAAGACAGGGCCGACTACGAGCAGTACTTC; CDR3 protein: CASTKDRADYEQYF
D gene: TRBD2; V gene: TRBV19; J gene: TRBJ2-3; clone size: .; CDR3 DNA: TGTGCCAGTAGTATTTCTGTCGGTATAGCGGGAATCTCAGATACGCAGTATTTT; CDR3 protein: CASSISVGIAGISDTQYF
D gene: TRBD1; V gene: TRBV10-3; J gene: TRBJ1-5; clone size: .; CDR3 DNA: TGTGCCATCAGTGAAGGGAGGACAGGGCATCAGCCCCAGCATTTT; CDR3 protein: CAISEGRTGHQPQHF
D gene: TRBD2; V gene: TRBV6-1; J gene: TRBJ2-7; clone size: .; CDR3 DNA: TGTGCCAGCAGTGAAGCGCTTCGGACTAGCGGGATACGAGAGCAGTACTTC; CDR3 protein: CASSEALRTSGIREQYF
D gene: TRBD1; V gene: TRBV30; J gene: TRBJ1-1; clone size: once; CDR3 DNA: TGTGCCTGGAGTCCGACAGGGGGTTTGAACACTGAAGCTTTCTTT; CDR3 protein: CAWSPTGGLNTEAFF
D gene: TRBD1; V gene: TRBV9; J gene: TRBJ2-7; clone size: .; CDR3 DNA: TGTGCCAGCAGCGTCACCGGGGACAGCTACGAGCAGTACTTC; CDR3 protein: CASSVTGDSYEQYF
D gene: .; V gene: TRBV18; J gene: TRBJ1-3; clone size: .; CDR3 DNA: TGTGCCAGCTCACCACTATCAGGCTCTGGAAACACCATATATTTT; CDR3 protein: CASSPLSGSGNTIYF
D gene: .; V gene: TRBV11-3; J gene: TRBJ2-1; clone size: .; CDR3 DNA: TGTGCCAGCAGCTACTCATCTCTACGAGACAATGAGCAGTTCTTC; CDR3 protein: CASSYSSLRDNEQFF
D gene: TRBD1; V gene: TRBV6-6; J gene: TRBJ1-6; clone size: .; CDR3 DNA: TGTGCCAGCAGAAGACCGGGACAGGACTATTCACCCCTCCACTTT; CDR3 protein: CASRRPGQDYSPLHF
D gene: TRBD1; V gene: TRBV6-1; J gene: TRBJ1-2; clone size: .; CDR3 DNA: TGTGCCAGCAGTGAAGTTGGGGACAGCAATTATGGCTACACCTTC; CDR3 protein: CASSEVGDSNYGYTF
D gene: TRBD2; V gene: TRBV5-4; J gene: TRBJ2-1; clone size: .; CDR3 DNA: TGTGCCAGCAGCTTGGGACTAGCGGGGTACAATGAGCAGTTCTTC; CDR3 protein: CASSLGLAGYNEQFF
D gene: .; V gene: TRBV30; J gene: TRBJ1-5; clone size: once; CDR3 DNA: TGTGCCTGGAGTGAGGGGACTGGGAGCAATCAGCCCCAGCATTTT; CDR3 protein: CAWSEGTGSNQPQHF
D gene: .; V gene: TRBV7-2; J gene: TRBJ2-2; clone size: few; CDR3 DNA: TGTGCCAGCAGCTTAGCGATGGGGCCGGGCACCGGGGAGCTGTTTTTT; CDR3 protein: CASSLAMGPGTGELFF
D gene: .; V gene: TRBV21-1; J gene: TRBJ2-7; clone size: .; CDR3 DNA: TGTGCCAGCAGCAAAAGCTGGGCAGGGATTAACTACGAGCAGTACTTC; CDR3 protein: CASSKSWAGINYEQYF
D gene: TRBD1; V gene: TRBV7-2; J gene: TRBJ1-1; clone size: .; CDR3 DNA: TGTGCCAGCAGCCCAGGGGGCCCGAACACTGAAGCTTTCTTT; CDR3 protein: CASSPGGPNTEAFF
D gene: .; V gene: TRBV5-6; J gene: TRBJ1-3; clone size: .; CDR3 DNA: TGTGCCAGCAGCCCGGAGGGCCAGACTGGAAACACCATATATTTT; CDR3 protein: CASSPEGQTGNTIYF
D gene: .; V gene: TRBV24-1; J gene: TRBJ2-2; clone size: .; CDR3 DNA: TGTGCCACCAGTAAAACAGGGATCGGGGAGCTGTTTTTT; CDR3 protein: CATSKTGIGELFF